Following are 27 T cell receptor beta chains from one sample sequenced in a study of CD8 T cells in acute hepatitis C reinfection (dated by TCRdb to the early 2020s). Libraries came from the immunoSEQ multiplex PCR assay. TCRdb's version of the immuneACCESS table is confined to in-frame rearrangements and falls short of the full clone set. An unresolved V gene accounts for under half of the shortfall where checked; the remainder is of unknown origin. This sample is represented by 30,000 to 45,000 clones; 80% to 90% of them were singletons. In total, the top ten clones hold approximately 10% of the sample. According to the study, the label for this sample's time point signals: naive CD8 control sorted from an acute-time-point sample. Sequenced sample: naive CD8+ T cells from PBMCs. The sample's cell subset or site label is to be understood as: sorted total naive CD45RO-negative CD8+ T cells. The receptors shown here come from a woman aged 18-29 years who spontaneously cleared hepatitis C infection.

This clone was seen more than once but under ten times. The V and J genes are TRBV27 and TRBJ2-7; 8 bases are shared with TRBD1. This CDR3 is 16 amino acids long. The trim removed 0 bases at V and 0 bases at J, leaving 4 bases unmatched. Germline values: CDR1 MNHEY, CDR2 SMNVEV (reference sequence). The CDR3 DNA follows: TGTGCCAGCAGTTTATCGCAGGGGGCCCTCTCCTACGAGCAGTACTTC. Its protein is CASSLSQGALSYEQYF.

The chain carries TRBV6-1 and TRBJ2-1; TRBD2 agrees at 10 bases. Germline V lookup: CDR1 MNHNS, CDR2 SASEGT. With 1 base clipped from V and 0 bases from J, the junction kept 3 bases outside the gene matches. The CDR3 covers 17 residues. CDR3 protein: CASSEDASGSSYNEQFF. Here the CDR3 DNA reads TGTGCCAGCAGTGAAGATGCTAGCGGGAGCTCCTACAATGAGCAGTTCTTC.

DNA of the CDR3: TGTGCCAGTGCCCAGCCGGGACCTTTTATACGCTACACCTTC. It specifies CASAQPGPFIRYTF. The gene calls are TRBV19 and TRBJ1-2, with D perhaps matching TRBD1 (5 bases). CDR3 length: 14 amino acids. V was pared by 8 bases and J by 9 bases, with 22 bases between. The germline CDR1 and CDR2 sequences are LNHDA and SQIVND (reference sequence). The full variable domain, rest sourced from reference TRBV19 and TRBJ1-2, is DGGITQSPKYLFRKEGQNVTLSCEQNLNHDAMYWYRQDPGQGLRLIYYSQIVNDFQKGDIAEGYSVSREKKESFPLTVTSAQKNPTAFYLCASAQPGPFIRYTFGSGTRLTVV.

The gene calls are TRBV27 and TRBJ2-1; unclear D gene. Deletions cut 8 bases from V and 2 bases from J, with 7 bases between. Germline CDR1 reads MNHEY; CDR2 reads SMNVEV (reference sequence). This CDR3 contains 12 residues. CDR3 loop: CASLGPYNEQFF. The DNA for the CDR3 is TGTGCCAGCCTAGGACCCTACAATGAGCAGTTCTTC.

A single count supports this clone. The chain joins TRBV7-6 to TRBJ2-3; 10 bases fit TRBD2. The CDR3 extends over 18 amino acids. Germline trimming cut 5 bases from V and 3 bases from J; bases unmatched to any gene: 14. Germline V gene data show CDR1 as SGHVS and CDR2 as FNYEAQ. CDR3 nucleotides: TGTGCCAGCAGCCTAGGGGGGACTAGCGTTGTCCCGACAGATACGCAGTATTTT. As protein: CASSLGGTSVVPTDTQYF.

This chain uses TRBV6-5 with TRBJ2-1; D possibly corresponds to TRBD2 (5 bases). This CDR3 region has 13 residues. Germline assignment: CDR1 MNHEY and CDR2 SVGAGI. V gave up 0 bases and J gave up 7 bases, with 7 bases separating them. The CDR3 loop reads CASSYSRANEQFF. CDR3 DNA: TGTGCCAGCAGTTACTCGAGGGCAAATGAGCAGTTCTTC.

The chain has TRBV6-5 and TRBJ1-5; no reliable D call. Germline-derived CDR1 and CDR2 are MNHEY and SVGAGI. Deletions cut 5 bases from V and 4 bases from J, with 9 bases between. The CDR3 extends over 13 amino acids. The CDR3 bases are TGTGCCAGCAGTCCCCTCATTAATCAGCCCCAGCATTTT. Protein product: CASSPLINQPQHF.

This chain connects TRBV5-5 to TRBJ1-1; 8 bases fit TRBD1. Germline V gene data show CDR1 as SGHKS and CDR2 as YYEKEE (reference sequence). J was trimmed by 6 bases and V by 3 bases; bases with no gene match: 7. This CDR3 is built from 14 residues. The CDR3 protein is CASSSRTGSPEAFF. Here the CDR3 DNA reads TGTGCCAGCAGCTCTCGGACAGGGTCCCCTGAAGCTTTCTTT.

In DNA, the CDR3 is TGTGCCACCCGGGACCCGAACACCGGGGAGCTGTTTTTT. Amino acids: CATRDPNTGELFF. This rearrangement joins TRBV2 to TRBJ2-2; D possibly uses TRBD1 or TRBD2 (5 bases each). Deletions cut 10 bases from V and 0 bases from J, with 9 bases between. The CDR3 totals 13 residues. Germline V lookup: CDR1 SNHLY, CDR2 FYNNEI.

The genes are TRBV4-1 and TRBJ1-3; the D gene is possibly TRBD1 (5 bases). Germline CDR1 and CDR2: MGHRA and YSYEKL. V dropped 0 bases and J dropped 0 bases, with 9 bases sitting between them. The CDR3 runs to 16 residues. The CDR3 here is CASSQDGDFSGNTIYF. CDR3 bases: TGCGCCAGCAGCCAAGATGGGGACTTCTCTGGAAACACCATATATTTT.

The chain joins TRBV29-1 to TRBJ1-1; D uncertain. The CDR3 has 14 amino acids. Per the germline V gene, CDR1 is SQVTM and CDR2 is ANQGSEA. V was clipped by 6 bases and J by 6 bases, with 20 bases between them. CDR3 sequence reads: CSVQPPHSYSEAFF. CDR3 DNA sequence: TGCAGCGTCCAACCTCCTCACAGCTACTCTGAAGCTTTCTTT.

Written as DNA, the CDR3 is TGTGCCAGCAGCTTGTACGCTAGCGAGCAGTACTTC. Amino acids: CASSLYASEQYF. The chain has TRBV7-9 and TRBJ2-7; D gene unclear. Between the trimmed V and J ends, which lost 3 bases and 6 bases, there was a span of 9 bases. Germline assignment: CDR1 SEHNR and CDR2 FQNEAQ (reference sequence). The CDR3 is made up of 12 amino acids.

CDR3 DNA sequence: TGTGCCAGCAGCTCCGGGGGGCTAGGGGCCGCGGGAGCTTTCTTT. The encoded protein is CASSSGGLGAAGAFF. The chain is built from TRBV11-2 and TRBJ1-1; TRBD1 might be the D (6 bases). Between the trimmed V and J ends, which lost 4 bases and 10 bases, there was a span of 22 bases. This CDR3 is built from 15 residues. Germline-derived CDR1 and CDR2 are SGHAT and FQNNGV.

V and J are TRBV27 and TRBJ2-1, with TRBD2 matching 7 bases. The CDR3 consists of 14 residues. The trim removed 2 bases at V and 5 bases at J, leaving 3 bases unmatched. Germline CDR1 MNHEY, CDR2 SMNVEV (reference sequence). DNA of the CDR3: TGTGCCAGCAGTTTACGGGGAGGGAACAATGAGCAGTTCTTC. This encodes CASSLRGGNNEQFF.

The chain combines TRBV6-6 with TRBJ2-7; TRBD2 might be the D (6 bases). V lost 2 bases and J 2 bases, leaving 13 bases between the germline ends. Per the germline V gene, CDR1 is MNHNY and CDR2 is SVGAGI (reference sequence). CDR3 size: 15 residues. The CDR3 DNA reads TGTGCCAGCAGTTACCTAAGTGGAGGGCCCTACGAGCAGTACTTC. Its translation is CASSYLSGGPYEQYF.

The gene calls are TRBV5-4 and TRBJ2-2; 9 positions agree with TRBD2. The V gene's germline CDR1 is SGHNT and CDR2 YYREEE (reference sequence). The ends lost 4 bases at V and 5 bases at J; junction bases unmatched: 9. The CDR3 consists of 16 residues. The CDR3 is CASSKVSGRGTGELFF. Written as DNA, the CDR3 is TGTGCCAGCAGCAAAGTTAGCGGGAGAGGAACCGGGGAGCTGTTTTTT.

A few counts support this clone. The chain links TRBV9 to TRBJ1-3; D remains ambiguous. V was cut by 7 bases and J by 2 bases, with 7 bases left in between. CDR3 length: 12 amino acids. Germline CDR1 and CDR2: SGDLS and YYNGEE. The CDR3 nucleotides are TGTGCCAGCGATCGACCTGGAAACACCATATATTTT. Residues: CASDRPGNTIYF.

This chain links TRBV11-2 with TRBJ2-7; D possibly corresponds to TRBD1 (6 bases). The CDR3 loop spans 13 amino acids. Germline loops: CDR1 SGHAT, CDR2 FQNNGV. V lost 3 bases and J 4 bases, leaving 10 bases between the germline ends. The CDR3 protein is CASSFMDSYEQYF. The CDR3 DNA is TGTGCCAGCAGCTTTATGGACAGTTACGAGCAGTACTTC.

The J gene is TRBJ2-2, the V gene TRBV5-8, with TRBD1 matching over 9 bases. With V trimmed by 5 bases and J by 6 bases, 17 bases remained unmatched. Germline assignment: CDR1 SGHTS and CDR2 YDEGEE. The CDR3 runs to 18 residues. CDR3 DNA sequence: TGTGCCAGCAGACCCCCTCCCCCGGGACAGGGTAATTCCGGGGAGCTGTTTTTT. Protein: CASRPPPPGQGNSGELFF. The variable domain in full, with the rest retrieved from reference TRBV5-8 and TRBJ2-2, is EAGVTQSPTHLIKTRGQQATLRCSPISGHTSVYWYQQALGLGLQFLLWYDEGEERNRGNFPPRFSGRQFPNYSSELNVNALELEDSALYLCASRPPPPGQGNSGELFFGEGSRLTVL.

The V gene is TRBV9, the J gene TRBJ2-6, with TRBD2 matching 8 bases. Germline assignment: CDR1 SGDLS and CDR2 YYNGEE. This CDR3 has 15 residues. With V trimmed by 7 bases and J by 2 bases, 5 bases remained unmatched. The CDR3 loop is CASGYGGAGANVLTF. CDR3 in DNA: TGTGCCAGCGGATACGGGGGGGCTGGGGCCAACGTCCTGACTTTC.

The chain uses TRBV27 and TRBJ1-3, with 8 bases matching TRBD1. J lost 4 bases, V lost 0 bases, and 8 bases had no gene match. There are 17 residues in the CDR3. Germline CDR1 MNHEY, CDR2 SMNVEV (reference sequence). The CDR3 reads CASSLSPGQVDGNTIYF. CDR3 nucleotide sequence: TGTGCCAGCAGTTTATCCCCGGGACAGGTGGACGGAAACACCATATATTTT.

J is TRBJ2-2 and V is TRBV9; D assignment may be TRBD1 or TRBD2 (5 bases each). The CDR3 has 16 residues. V lost 3 bases and J lost 6, with 18 bases in between. CDR1 and CDR2 from the germline V gene are SGDLS and YYNGEE. The CDR3 DNA sequence: TGTGCCAGCAGCGGCGGTGCCACCGGGACCGCCGGGGAGCTGTTTTTT. The encoded protein is CASSGGATGTAGELFF. The full variable domain, rest sourced from reference TRBV9 and TRBJ2-2, is DSGVTQTPKHLITATGQRVTLRCSPRSGDLSVYWYQQSLDQGLQFLIQYYNGEERAKGNILERFSAQQFPDLHSELNLSSLELGDSALYFCASSGGATGTAGELFFGEGSRLTVL.

This chain links TRBV4-1 with TRBJ1-5; D remains ambiguous. V was clipped by 5 bases and J by 6 bases, with 8 bases between them. The CDR3 is 12 residues long. Germline CDR1 and CDR2: MGHRA and YSYEKL. The CDR3 DNA sequence: TGCGCCAGCAGCGCGGGGAGTCAGCCCCAGCATTTT. This sequence encodes CASSAGSQPQHF.

The chain couples TRBV7-9 to TRBJ2-7; TRBD2 matches at 10 bases. The CDR3 runs to 16 residues. CDR1 and CDR2 from the germline V gene are SEHNR and FQNEAQ (reference sequence). V was pared by 5 bases and J by 4 bases, with 11 bases of the junction left unmatched. CDR3 residues: CASSPTGLADTYEQYF. The DNA for the CDR3 is TGTGCCAGCAGCCCGACCGGACTAGCGGACACTTACGAGCAGTACTTC. The whole variable domain, remainder taken from reference TRBV7-9 and TRBJ2-7, is DTGVSQNPRHKITKRGQNVTFRCDPISEHNRLYWYRQTLGQGPEFLTYFQNEAQLEKSRLLSDRFSAERPKGSFSTLEIQRTEQGDSAMYLCASSPTGLADTYEQYFGPGTRLTVT.

This chain links TRBV2 with TRBJ2-2; a possible D gene is TRBD1 (5 bases). Trimming removed 7 bases from V and 7 bases from J, with 7 bases in between. The CDR3 contains 11 residues. The germline gives CDR1 SNHLY, CDR2 FYNNEI. The CDR3, as DNA: TGTGCCAGCAAGGGGATCGGGGAGCTGTTTTTT. Translating gives CASKGIGELFF.

The chain carries TRBV6-6 and TRBJ1-2; D ambiguous. Germline CDR1 reads MNHNY; CDR2 reads SVGAGI (reference sequence). Trimming removed 5 bases at V and 3 bases at J, with 7 bases between. The CDR3 is 12 residues long. The CDR3 loop is CASSAEDYGYTF. CDR3 sequence (DNA): TGTGCCAGCAGTGCCGAGGACTATGGCTACACCTTC.

The chain employs TRBV5-1 and TRBJ2-5, with D possibly being TRBD1 (5 bases). Germline CDR1 reads SGHRS; CDR2 reads YFSETQ. The CDR3 sequence is 14 residues long. Trimming removed 0 bases from V and 4 bases from J, with 10 bases in between. CDR3 in DNA: TGCGCCAGCAGCTTGGAAGACAGTGGAGAGACCCAGTACTTC. This encodes CASSLEDSGETQYF.